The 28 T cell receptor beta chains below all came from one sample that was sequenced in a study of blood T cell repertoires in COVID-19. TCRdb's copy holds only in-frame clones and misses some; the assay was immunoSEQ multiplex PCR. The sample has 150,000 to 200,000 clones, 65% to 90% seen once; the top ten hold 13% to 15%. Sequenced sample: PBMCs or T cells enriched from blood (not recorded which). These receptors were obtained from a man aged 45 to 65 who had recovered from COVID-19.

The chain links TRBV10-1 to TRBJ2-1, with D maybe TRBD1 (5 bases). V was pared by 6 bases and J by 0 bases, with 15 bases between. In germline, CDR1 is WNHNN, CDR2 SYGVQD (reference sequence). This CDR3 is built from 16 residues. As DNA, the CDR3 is TGCGCCAGCAGCCCGAGACAGCGAAGCTCCTACAATGAGCAGTTCTTC. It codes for CASSPRQRSSYNEQFF.

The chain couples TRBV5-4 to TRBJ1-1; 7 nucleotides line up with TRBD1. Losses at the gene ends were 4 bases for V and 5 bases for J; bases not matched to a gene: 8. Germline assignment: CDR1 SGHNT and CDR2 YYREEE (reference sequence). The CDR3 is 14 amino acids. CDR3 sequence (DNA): TGTGCCAGCAGCCGAGAGACAGGGAGTACTGAAGCTTTCTTT. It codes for CASSRETGSTEAFF. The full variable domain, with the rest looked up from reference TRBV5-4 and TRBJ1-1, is ETGVTQSPTHLIKTRGQQVTLRCSSQSGHNTVSWYQQALGQGPQFIFQYYREEENGRGNFPPRFSGLQFPNYSSELNVNALELDDSALYLCASSRETGSTEAFFGQGTRLTVV.

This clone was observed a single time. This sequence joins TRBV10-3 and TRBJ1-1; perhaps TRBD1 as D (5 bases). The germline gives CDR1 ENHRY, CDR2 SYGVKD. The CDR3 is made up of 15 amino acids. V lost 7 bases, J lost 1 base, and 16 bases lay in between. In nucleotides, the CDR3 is TGTGCCATCACCCGACAGCCTGATCGGAACACTGAAGCTTTCTTT. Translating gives CAITRQPDRNTEAFF.

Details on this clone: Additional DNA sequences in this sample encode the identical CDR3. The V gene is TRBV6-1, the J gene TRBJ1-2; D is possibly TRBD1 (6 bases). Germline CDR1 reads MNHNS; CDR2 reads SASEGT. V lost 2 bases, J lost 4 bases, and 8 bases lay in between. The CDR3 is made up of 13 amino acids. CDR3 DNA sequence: TGTGCCAGCAGTGAACAGGGGAGCTATGGCTACACCTTC. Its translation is CASSEQGSYGYTF.

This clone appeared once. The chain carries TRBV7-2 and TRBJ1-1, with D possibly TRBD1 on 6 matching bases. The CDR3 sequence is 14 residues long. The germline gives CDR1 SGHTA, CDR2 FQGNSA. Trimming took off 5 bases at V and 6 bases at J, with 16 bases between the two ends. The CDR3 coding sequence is TGTGCCAGCAGCACCCAAGGGGGAGCAGCTGAAGCTTTCTTT. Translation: CASSTQGGAAEAFF.

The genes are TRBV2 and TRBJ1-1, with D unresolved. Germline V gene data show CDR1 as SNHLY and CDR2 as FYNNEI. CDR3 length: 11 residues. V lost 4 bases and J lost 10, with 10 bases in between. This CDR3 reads CASSGGLPAFF. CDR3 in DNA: TGTGCCAGCAGTGGAGGACTGCCAGCTTTCTTT.

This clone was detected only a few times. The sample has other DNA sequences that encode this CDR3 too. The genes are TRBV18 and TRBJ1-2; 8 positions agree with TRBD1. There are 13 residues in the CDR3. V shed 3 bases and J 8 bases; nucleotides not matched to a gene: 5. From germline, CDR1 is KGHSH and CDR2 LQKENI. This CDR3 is CASSPGTGFGYTF. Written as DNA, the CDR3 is TGTGCCAGCTCACCGGGGACAGGCTTCGGCTACACCTTC.

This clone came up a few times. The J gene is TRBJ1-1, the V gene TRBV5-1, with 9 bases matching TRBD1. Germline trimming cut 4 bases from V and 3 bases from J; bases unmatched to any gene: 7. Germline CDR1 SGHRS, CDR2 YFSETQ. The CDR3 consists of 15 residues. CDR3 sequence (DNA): TGCGCCAGCAGCATACAGGGGGCCGGGTACACTGAAGCTTTCTTT. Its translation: CASSIQGAGYTEAFF.

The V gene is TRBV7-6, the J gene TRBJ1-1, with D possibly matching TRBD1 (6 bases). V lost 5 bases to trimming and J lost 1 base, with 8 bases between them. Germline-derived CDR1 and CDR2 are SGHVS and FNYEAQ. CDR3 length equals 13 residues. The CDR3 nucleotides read TGTGCCAGCAGCCCGGGACAGAACACTGAAGCTTTCTTT. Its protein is CASSPGQNTEAFF.

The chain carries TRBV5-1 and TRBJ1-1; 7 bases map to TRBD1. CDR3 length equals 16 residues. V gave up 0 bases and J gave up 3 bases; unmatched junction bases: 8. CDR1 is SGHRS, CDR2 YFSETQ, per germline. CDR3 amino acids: CASSLGLGRGDTEAFF. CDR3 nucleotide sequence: TGCGCCAGCAGCTTGGGGCTCGGCAGGGGGGACACTGAAGCTTTCTTT. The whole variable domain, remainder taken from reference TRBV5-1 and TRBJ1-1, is KAGVTQTPRYLIKTRGQQVTLSCSPISGHRSVSWYQQTPGQGLQFLFEYFSETQRNKGNFPGRFSGRQFSNSRSEMNVSTLELGDSALYLCASSLGLGRGDTEAFFGQGTRLTVV.

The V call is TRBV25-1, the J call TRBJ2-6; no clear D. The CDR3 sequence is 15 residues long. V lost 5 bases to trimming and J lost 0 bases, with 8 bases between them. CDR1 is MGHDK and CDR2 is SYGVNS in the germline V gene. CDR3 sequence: CASSSVISGANVLTF. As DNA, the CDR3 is TGTGCCAGCAGTTCAGTAATCTCTGGGGCCAACGTCCTGACTTTC.

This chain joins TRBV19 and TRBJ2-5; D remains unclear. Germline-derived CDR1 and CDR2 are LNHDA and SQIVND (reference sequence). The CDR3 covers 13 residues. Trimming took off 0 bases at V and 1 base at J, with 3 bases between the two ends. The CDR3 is CASSIDFQETQYF. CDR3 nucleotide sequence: TGTGCCAGTAGTATAGACTTCCAAGAGACCCAGTACTTC.

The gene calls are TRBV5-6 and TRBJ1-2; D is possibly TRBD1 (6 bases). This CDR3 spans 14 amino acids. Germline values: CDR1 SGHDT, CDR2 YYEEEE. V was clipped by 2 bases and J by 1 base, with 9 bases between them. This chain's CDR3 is CASSFPDSNYGYTF. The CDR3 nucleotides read TGTGCCAGCAGCTTTCCGGACAGTAACTATGGCTACACCTTC.

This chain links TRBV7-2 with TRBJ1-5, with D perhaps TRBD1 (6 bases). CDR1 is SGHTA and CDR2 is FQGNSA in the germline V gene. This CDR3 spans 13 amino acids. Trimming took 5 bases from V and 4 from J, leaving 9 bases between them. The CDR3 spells CASSVRGNQPQHF. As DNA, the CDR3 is TGTGCCAGCAGCGTCAGGGGAAATCAGCCCCAGCATTTT.

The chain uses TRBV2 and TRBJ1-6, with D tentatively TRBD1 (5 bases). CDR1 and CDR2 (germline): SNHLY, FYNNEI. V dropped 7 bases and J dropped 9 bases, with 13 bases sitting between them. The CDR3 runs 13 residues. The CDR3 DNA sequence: TGTGCCAGCAATACAGACAGTCCTTCACCCCTCCACTTT. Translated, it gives CASNTDSPSPLHF.

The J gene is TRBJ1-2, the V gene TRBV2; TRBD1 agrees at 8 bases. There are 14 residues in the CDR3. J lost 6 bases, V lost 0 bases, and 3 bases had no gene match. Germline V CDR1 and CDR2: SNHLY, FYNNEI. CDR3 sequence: CASSEARTGHGYTF. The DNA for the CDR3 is TGTGCCAGCAGTGAAGCGCGGACAGGGCATGGCTACACCTTC.

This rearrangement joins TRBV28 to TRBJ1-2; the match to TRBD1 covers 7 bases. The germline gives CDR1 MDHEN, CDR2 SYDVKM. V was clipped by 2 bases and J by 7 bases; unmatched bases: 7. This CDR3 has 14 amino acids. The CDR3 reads CASSLKQGFVGYTF. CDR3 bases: TGTGCCAGCAGTTTAAAACAGGGGTTTGTTGGCTACACCTTC.

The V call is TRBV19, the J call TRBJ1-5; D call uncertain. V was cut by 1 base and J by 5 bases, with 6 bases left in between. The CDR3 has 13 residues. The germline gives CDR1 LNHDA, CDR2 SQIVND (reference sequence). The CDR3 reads CASSIGRYQPQHF. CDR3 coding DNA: TGTGCCAGTAGTATAGGGAGATATCAGCCCCAGCATTTT.

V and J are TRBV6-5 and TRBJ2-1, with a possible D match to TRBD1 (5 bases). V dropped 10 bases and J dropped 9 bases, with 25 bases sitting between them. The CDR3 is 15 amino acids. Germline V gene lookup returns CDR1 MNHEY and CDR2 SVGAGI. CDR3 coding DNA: TGTGCCATCGCCCCGGAGTCAGTTTCTGGGGCTGAGCAGTTCTTC. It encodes CAIAPESVSGAEQFF.

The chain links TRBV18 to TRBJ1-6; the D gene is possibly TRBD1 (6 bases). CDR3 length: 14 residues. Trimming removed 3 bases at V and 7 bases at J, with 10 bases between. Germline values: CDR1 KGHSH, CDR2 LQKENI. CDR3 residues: CASSPDRTNSPLHF. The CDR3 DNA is TGTGCCAGCTCACCGGACAGAACGAATTCACCCCTCCACTTT.

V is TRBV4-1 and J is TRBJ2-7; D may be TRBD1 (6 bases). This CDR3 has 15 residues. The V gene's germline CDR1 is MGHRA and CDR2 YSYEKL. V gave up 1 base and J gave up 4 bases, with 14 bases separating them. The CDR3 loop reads CASSQVPQQGYEQYF. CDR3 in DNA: TGCGCCAGCAGCCAAGTCCCGCAACAGGGTTACGAGCAGTACTTC.

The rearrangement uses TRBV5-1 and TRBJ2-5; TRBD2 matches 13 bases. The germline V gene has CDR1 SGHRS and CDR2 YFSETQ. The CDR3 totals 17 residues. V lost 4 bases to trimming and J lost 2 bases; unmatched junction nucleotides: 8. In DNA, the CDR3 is TGCGCCAGCAGCCGTCTTCGACTAGCGGGGGGTCAAGAGACCCAGTACTTC. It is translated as CASSRLRLAGGQETQYF.

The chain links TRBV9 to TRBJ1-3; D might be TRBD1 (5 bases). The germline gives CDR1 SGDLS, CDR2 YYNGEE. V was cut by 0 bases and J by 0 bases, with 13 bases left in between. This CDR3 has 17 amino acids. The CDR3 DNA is TGTGCCAGCAGCGTAGAGTCAGCGGGGCTCTCTGGAAACACCATATATTTT. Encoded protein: CASSVESAGLSGNTIYF.

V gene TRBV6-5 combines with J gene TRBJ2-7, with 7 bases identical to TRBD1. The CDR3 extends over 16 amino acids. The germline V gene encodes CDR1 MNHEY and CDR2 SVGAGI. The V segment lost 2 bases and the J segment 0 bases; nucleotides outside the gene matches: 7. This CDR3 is CASSYGTAVSSYEQYF. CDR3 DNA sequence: TGTGCCAGCAGTTACGGGACAGCAGTATCCTCCTACGAGCAGTACTTC.

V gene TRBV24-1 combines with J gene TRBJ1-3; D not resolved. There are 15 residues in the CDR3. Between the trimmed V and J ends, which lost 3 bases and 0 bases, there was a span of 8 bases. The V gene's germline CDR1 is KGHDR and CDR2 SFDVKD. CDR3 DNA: TGTGCCACCAGTGATACTCGTAGCTCTGGAAACACCATATATTTT. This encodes CATSDTRSSGNTIYF.

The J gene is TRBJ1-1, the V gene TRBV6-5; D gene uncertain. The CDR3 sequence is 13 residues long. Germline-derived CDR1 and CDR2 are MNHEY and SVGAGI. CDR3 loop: CAAAPSRGTEAFF. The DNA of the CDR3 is TGTGCAGCAGCCCCCTCGCGGGGCACTGAAGCTTTCTTT.

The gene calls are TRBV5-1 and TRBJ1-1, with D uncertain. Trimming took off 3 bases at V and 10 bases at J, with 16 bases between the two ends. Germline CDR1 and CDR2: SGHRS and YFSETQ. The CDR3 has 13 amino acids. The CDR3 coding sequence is TGCGCCAGCAGCTCCTCTGTTGAACGGGGAGCTTTCTTT. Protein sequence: CASSSSVERGAFF.

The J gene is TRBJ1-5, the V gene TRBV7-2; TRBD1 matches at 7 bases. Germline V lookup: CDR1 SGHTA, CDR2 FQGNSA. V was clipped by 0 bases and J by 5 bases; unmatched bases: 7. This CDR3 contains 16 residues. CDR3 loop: CASSLAGGQRYQPQHF. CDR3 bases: TGTGCCAGCAGCTTAGCGGGGGGACAGCGTTATCAGCCCCAGCATTTT.